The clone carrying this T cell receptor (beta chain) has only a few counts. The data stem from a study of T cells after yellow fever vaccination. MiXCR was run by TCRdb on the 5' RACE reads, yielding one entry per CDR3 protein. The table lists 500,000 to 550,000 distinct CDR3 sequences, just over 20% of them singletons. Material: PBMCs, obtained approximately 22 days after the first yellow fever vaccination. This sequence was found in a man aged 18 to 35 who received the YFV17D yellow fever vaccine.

The CDR3 is CASRGKTRNRGGTEAFF. DNA for the CDR3: TGTGCCAGCAGGGGAAAAACACGAAACAGGGGCGGCACTGAAGCTTTCTTT. The chain joins TRBV6-1 to TRBJ1-1; 7 positions agree with TRBD1. The V gene's germline CDR1 is MNHNS and CDR2 SASEGT. Trimming took 6 bases from V and 4 from J; bases not matched to a gene: 17. CDR3 length: 17 residues.